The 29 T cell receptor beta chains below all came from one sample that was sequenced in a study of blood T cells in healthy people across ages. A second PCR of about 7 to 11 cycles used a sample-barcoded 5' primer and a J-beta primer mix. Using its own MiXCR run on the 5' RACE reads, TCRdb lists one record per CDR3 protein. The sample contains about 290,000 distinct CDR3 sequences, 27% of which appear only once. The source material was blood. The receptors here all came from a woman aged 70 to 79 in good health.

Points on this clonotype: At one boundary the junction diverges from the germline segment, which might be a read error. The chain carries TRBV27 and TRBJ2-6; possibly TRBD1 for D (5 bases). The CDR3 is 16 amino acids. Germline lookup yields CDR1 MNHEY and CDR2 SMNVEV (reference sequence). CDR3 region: CASSSQGALGANDLTF. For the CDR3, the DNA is TGTGCCAGCAGTTCACAAGGGGCGCTAGGGGCCAACGACCTGACTTTC. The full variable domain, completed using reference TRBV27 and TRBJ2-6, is EAQVTQNPRYLITVTGKKLTVTCSQNMNHEYMSWYRQDPGLGLRQIYYSMNVEVTDKGDVPEGYKVSRKEKRNFPLILESPSPNQTSLYFCASSSQGALGANDLTFGAGSRLTVL.

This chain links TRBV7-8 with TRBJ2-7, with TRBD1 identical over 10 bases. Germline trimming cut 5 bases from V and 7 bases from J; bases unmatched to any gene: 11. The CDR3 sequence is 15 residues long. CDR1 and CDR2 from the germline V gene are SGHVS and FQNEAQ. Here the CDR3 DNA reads TGTGCCAGCAGCCCACGACAGGGGGCTAGAAAGGAGCAGTACTTC. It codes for CASSPRQGARKEQYF. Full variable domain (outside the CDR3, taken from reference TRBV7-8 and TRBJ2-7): GAGVSQSPRYKVAKRGQDVALRCDPISGHVSLFWYQQALGQGPEFLTYFQNEAQLDKSGLPSDRFFAERPEGSVSTLKIQRTQQEDSAVYLCASSPRQGARKEQYFGPGTRLTVT.

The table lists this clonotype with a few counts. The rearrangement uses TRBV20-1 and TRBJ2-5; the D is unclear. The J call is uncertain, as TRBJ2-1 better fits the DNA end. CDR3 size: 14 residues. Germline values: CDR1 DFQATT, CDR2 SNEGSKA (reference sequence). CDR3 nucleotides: TGCAGTGCTAGAGACTCTCCCGTCTCCAATGAGCAGTTCTTC. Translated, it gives CSARDSPVSNEQFF.

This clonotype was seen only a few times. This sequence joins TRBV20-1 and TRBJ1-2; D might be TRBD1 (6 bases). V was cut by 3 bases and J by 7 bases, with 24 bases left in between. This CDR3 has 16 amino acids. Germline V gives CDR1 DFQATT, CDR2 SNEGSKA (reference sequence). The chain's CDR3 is CSASVLFGGRPSGYTF. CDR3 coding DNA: TGCAGTGCTAGTGTCTTGTTTGGGGGGCGGCCAAGTGGCTACACCTTC.

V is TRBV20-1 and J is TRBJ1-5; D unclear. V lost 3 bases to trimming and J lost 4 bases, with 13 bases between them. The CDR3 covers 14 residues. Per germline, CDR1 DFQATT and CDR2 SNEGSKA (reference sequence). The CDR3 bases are TGCAGTGCTAGGTTGGCAGGTCCTAATCAGCCCCAGCATTTT. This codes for CSARLAGPNQPQHF.

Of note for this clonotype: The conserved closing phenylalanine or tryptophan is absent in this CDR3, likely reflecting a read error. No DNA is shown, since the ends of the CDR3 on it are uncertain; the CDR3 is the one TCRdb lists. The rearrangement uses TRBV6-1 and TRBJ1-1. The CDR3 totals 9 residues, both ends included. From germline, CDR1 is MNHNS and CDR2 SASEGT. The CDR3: CASSEVIPI.

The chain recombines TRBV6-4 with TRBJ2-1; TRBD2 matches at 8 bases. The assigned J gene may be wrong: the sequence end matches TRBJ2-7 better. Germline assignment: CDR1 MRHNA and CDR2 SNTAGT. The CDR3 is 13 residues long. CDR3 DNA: TGTGCCAGCAGTTTCGGACTAGCCGACGAGCAGTACTTC. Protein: CASSFGLADEQYF.

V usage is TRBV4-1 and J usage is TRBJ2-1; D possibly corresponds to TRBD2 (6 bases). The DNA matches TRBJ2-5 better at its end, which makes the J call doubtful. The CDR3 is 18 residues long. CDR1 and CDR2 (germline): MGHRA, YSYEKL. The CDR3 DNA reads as TGCGCCAGCAGCCAAGATTTCTATCCGGGGGACCCAACAGAGACCCAGTACTTC. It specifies CASSQDFYPGDPTETQYF.

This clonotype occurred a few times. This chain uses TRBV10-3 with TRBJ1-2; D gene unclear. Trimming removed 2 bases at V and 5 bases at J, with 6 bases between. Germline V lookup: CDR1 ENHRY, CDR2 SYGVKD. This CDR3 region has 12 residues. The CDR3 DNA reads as TGTGCCATCAGTGAGACAGCTTATGGCTACACCTTC. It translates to CAISETAYGYTF.

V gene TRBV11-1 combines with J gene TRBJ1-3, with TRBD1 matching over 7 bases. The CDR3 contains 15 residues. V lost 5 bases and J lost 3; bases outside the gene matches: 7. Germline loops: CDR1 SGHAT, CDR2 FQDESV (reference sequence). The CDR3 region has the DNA TGTGCCAGCAGCCGCCGGGACAGAAGTGGAAACACCATATATTTT. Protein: CASSRRDRSGNTIYF.

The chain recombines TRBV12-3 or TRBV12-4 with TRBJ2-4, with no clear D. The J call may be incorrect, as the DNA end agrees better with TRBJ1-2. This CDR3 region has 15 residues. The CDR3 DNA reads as TGTGCCAGCAGTTCTAGATCCGAGCCGGGGAGAGGCTACACCTTC. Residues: CASSSRSEPGRGYTF.

This CDR3 reads CSARLFQGGYEQYF. The CDR3 coding sequence is TGCAGTGCTAGACTCTTCCAGGGGGGCTACGAGCAGTACTTC. The chain is built from TRBV20-1 and TRBJ2-1; possibly TRBD1 for D (7 bases). The J call may not be correct, given that the DNA end is closer to TRBJ2-7. Germline-derived CDR1 and CDR2 are DFQATT and SNEGSKA (reference sequence). The CDR3 loop spans 14 amino acids.

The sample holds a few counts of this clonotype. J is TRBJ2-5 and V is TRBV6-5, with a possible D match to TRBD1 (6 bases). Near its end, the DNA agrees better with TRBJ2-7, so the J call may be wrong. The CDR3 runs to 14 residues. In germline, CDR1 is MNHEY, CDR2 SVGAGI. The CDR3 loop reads CASSYPDSPYEQYF. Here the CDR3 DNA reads TGTGCCAGCAGTTACCCGGACAGCCCCTACGAGCAGTACTTC.

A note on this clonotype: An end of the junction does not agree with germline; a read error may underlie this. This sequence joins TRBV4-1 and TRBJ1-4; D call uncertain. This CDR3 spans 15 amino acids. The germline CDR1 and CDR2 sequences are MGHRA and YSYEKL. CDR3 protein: CASNQIKGSNEKLFF. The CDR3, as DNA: TGCGCCAGCAACCAAATCAAAGGGTCTAATGAAAAACTGTTTTTT.

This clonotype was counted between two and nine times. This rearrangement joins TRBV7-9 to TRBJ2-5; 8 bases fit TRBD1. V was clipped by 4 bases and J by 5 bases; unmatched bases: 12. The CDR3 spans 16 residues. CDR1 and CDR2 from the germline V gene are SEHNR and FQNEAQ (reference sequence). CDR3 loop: CASSSQGAAKGETQYF. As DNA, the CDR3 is TGTGCCAGCAGCTCCCAGGGGGCAGCAAAGGGGGAGACCCAGTACTTC.

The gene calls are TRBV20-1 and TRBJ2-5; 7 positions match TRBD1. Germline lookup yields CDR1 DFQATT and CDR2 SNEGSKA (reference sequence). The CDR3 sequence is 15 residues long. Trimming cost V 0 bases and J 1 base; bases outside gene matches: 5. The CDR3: CSARDYRGSQETQYF. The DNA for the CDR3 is TGCAGTGCTAGAGATTACAGGGGTTCCCAAGAGACCCAGTACTTC.

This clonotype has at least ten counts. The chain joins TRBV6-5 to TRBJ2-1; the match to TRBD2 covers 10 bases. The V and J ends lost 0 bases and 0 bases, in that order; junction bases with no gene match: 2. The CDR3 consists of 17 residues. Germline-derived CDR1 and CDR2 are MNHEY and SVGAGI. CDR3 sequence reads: CASSYSGTSASYNEQFF. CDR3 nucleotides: TGTGCCAGCAGTTACTCAGGGACTAGCGCCTCCTACAATGAGCAGTTCTTC.

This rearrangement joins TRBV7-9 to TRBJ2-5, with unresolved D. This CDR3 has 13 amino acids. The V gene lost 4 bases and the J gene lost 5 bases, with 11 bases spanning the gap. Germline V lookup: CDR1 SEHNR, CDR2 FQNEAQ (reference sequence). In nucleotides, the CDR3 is TGTGCCAGCAGCTCAAAAGTTCGGGAGACCCAGTACTTC. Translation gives CASSSKVRETQYF.

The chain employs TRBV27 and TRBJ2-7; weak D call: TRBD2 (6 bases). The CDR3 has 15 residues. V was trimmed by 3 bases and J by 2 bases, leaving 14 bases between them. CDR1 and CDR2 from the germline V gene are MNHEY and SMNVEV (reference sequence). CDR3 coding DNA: TGTGCCAGCAGTTTCGCGGCTAGCGCTACCTACGAGCAGTACTTC. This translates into CASSFAASATYEQYF.

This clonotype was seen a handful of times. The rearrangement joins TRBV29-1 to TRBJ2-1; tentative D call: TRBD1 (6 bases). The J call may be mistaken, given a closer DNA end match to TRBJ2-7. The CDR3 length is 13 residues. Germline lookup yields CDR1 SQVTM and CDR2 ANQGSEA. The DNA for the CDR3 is TGCAGCGTAATAGGACAGAGCTCCTACGAGCAGTACTTC. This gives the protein CSVIGQSSYEQYF.

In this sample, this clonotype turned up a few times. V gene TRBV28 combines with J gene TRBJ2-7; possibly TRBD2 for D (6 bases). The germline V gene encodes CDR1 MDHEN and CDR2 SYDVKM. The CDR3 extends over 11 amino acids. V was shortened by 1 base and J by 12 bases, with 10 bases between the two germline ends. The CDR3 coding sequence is TGTGCCAGCAGTTTATACGGCGGGGCGTACTTC. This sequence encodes CASSLYGGAYF.

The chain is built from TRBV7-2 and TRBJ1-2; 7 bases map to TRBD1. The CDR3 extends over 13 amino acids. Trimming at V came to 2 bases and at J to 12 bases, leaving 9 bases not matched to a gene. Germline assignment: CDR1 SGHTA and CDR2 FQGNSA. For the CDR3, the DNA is TGTGCCAGCAGCTTAATGGCGGAGGGGGCTAACACCTTC. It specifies CASSLMAEGANTF.

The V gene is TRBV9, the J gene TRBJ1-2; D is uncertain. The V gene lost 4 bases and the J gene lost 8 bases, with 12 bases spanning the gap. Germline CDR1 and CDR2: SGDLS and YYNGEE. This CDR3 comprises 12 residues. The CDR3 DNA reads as TGTGCCAGCAGCCCCATCGAGGGAGGCTACACCTTC. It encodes CASSPIEGGYTF. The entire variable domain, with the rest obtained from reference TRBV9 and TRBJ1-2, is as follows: DSGVTQTPKHLITATGQRVTLRCSPRSGDLSVYWYQQSLDQGLQFLIQYYNGEERAKGNILERFSAQQFPDLHSELNLSSLELGDSALYFCASSPIEGGYTFGSGTRLTVV.

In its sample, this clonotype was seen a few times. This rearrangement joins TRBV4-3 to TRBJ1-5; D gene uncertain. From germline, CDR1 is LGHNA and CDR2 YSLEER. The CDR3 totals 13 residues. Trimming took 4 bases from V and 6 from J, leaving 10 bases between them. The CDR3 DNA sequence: TGCGCCAGCAGCCCCGGCCTAGGTCAGCCCCAGCATTTT. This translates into CASSPGLGQPQHF.

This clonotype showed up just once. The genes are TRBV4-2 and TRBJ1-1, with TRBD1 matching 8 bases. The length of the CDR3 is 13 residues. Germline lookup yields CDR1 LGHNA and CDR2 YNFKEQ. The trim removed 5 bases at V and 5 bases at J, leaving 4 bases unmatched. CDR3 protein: CASSDRGGTEAFF. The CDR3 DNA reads TGTGCCAGCAGCGACAGGGGCGGGACTGAAGCTTTCTTT.

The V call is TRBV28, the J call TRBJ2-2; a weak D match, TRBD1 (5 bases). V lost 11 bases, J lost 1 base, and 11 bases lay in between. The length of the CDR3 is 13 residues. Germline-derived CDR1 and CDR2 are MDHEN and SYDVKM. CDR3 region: CAGAHGNTGELFF. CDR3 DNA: TGTGCCGGGGCCCACGGGAACACCGGGGAGCTGTTTTTT.

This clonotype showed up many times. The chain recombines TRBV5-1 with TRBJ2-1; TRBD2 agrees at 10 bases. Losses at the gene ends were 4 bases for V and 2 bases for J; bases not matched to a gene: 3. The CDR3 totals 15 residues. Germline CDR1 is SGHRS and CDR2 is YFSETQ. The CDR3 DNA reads TGCGCCAGCAGCACAAGCGGGAGGGCCTACAATGAGCAGTTCTTC. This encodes CASSTSGRAYNEQFF.

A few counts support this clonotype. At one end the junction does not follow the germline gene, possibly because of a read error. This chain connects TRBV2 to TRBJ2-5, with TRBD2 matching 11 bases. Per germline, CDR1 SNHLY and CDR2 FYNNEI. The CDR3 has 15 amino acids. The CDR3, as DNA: TGTGCAAGCACTACTAGCGGGAGAGGCCAAGAGACCCAGTACTTC. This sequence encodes CASTTSGRGQETQYF.

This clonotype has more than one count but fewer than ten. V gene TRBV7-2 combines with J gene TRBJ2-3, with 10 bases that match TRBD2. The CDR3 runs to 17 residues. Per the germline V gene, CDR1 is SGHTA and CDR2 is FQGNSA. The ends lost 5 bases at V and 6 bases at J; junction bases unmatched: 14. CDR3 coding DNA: TGTGCCAGCAGCCCATCTAGCGGGAGTGGGGTCAGGGATACGCAGTATTTT. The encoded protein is CASSPSSGSGVRDTQYF.